This T cell receptor (beta chain) was obtained from a study of chemoradiotherapy in HPV16-positive cancers. Study results and caveats: Only a couple of HPV16-positive patients supplied the functional HPV-specificity definition. Better recurrence-free survival went with HPV-responsive T-cell expansion in HPV16-positive patients.

Using immunoSEQ multiplex PCR, the repertoire was profiled, and TCRdb retains in-frame clones only, with some absent. There are approximately 8,500 clones in the sample; roughly 70% occur only once, and roughly 9% lies in the top ten. CDR3 length: 14 amino acids. Germline V CDR1 and CDR2: SQVTM, ANQGSEA. Unmatched junction bases numbered 7, after V lost 4 bases and J lost 6 bases. Over chemoradiotherapy, repertoires were sampled more than once. To note about this clone: Its antigen is unidentified.

The genes are TRBV29-1 and TRBJ2-3; 10 nucleotides agree with TRBD2. The clonotype comes from a human donor with HPV-associated anogenital cancer. The sample was gathered from a patient who underwent chemoradiotherapy. The CDR3 DNA sequence: TGCAGCGTTGCCGGAACTAGCGGGACCGATACGCAGTATTTT. Translated: CSVAGTSGTDTQYF.